This note documents a single T cell receptor (beta chain) sequence. Its antigen is still unknown. No qualities accompany the bases; no much larger clone lies one base away. The data originate from a study of beta chain features in type 1 diabetes (dated 2018 in TCRdb). With respect to the entire study: No differences in mean age, gender distribution, total cell number or subset yield were found between patients and healthy donors. A total of 85 million to 140 million sorted cells were examined across all samples, and a strong correlation was observed between cell number per subset and RNA yield. In the study, TCRB repertoires of sorted circulating CD4+ T cell subsets from recently diagnosed type 1 diabetes patients were compared with those of matched healthy donors. Naive and central memory subsets were obtained from all 28 donors, but regulatory and stem cell-like memory subsets were isolated from only 8 patients and about 8 healthy donors.

Each donor gave one peripheral blood draw, approximately 120 mL on average, collected into heparinised tubes. A BD FACSAria II and a panel including CD45RO, CCR7, CD25, CD127, CD95 and CD27 were used to sort naive, central memory, regulatory and stem cell-like memory CD4+ T cells. Every sorted population had a purity above 95%. PBMCs were separated immediately by Lymphoprep density gradient centrifugation and were stained directly, without being cultured. To minimize batch effects, samples were stained and sorted in pairs, one healthy donor with one patient per experiment. The paper as a whole reports these results and caveats: Naive, central memory and regulatory TCRB repertoires appeared more similar among patients than among healthy donors. Fewer insertions and more nucleotide deletions at VDJ recombination sites were observed in patients with type 1 diabetes, implying thymic rearrangement abnormalities. Shorter templates might be favored by PCR, yet because patient and control samples were amplified and corrected together, any such skew would affect both groups equally. A moderate but significant shortening of TCRB CDR3 length was observed in type 1 diabetes patients in all four CD4+ subsets. Because cDNA was sequenced instead of genomic DNA, highly expressing activated cells could be over-represented, though the groups showed no difference in activation or CD3 levels. Only small numbers of individuals were included in the HLA sub-analyses, which left unresolved whether HLA type had any influence on TCRB rearrangement.

CDR1 and CDR2, looked up from the germline V gene, are SGHTA and FQGNSA. CDR3 length: 14 amino acids, cysteine to phenylalanine. CDR3 DNA only is kept here, 42 bases in frame from base 1. The junction carries 15 bases between V and J, which are trimmed by 5 bases and 5 bases respectively. The entire isolated RNA was reverse transcribed using the High Capacity cDNA Reverse Transcription Kit, and thus expressed TCRB transcripts were sequenced. Deep immunoSEQ sequencing was applied to naive, central memory and regulatory T cell samples, giving an average of roughly 3.5 million total reads per sample. Sorted cells were lysed in RLT buffer and RNA was extracted with DNase-treated RNeasy Micro or Mini kits, depending on cell number. Each cell subset was processed on its own to prevent cross-contamination, while patient and healthy donor samples were processed together. Using the immunoSEQ multiplex PCR, TCRB sequences were amplified from cDNA into 87-bp fragments spanning the CDR3 region. Sequencing of the amplicons was done on the Illumina HiSeq platform. The study's processing was this. PCR bias was corrected computationally using synthetic template baselines, and reads within Hamming distance 2 were collapsed, with unmergeable singletons discarded. Reads were aligned against IMGT so that V, D and J genes, CDR3 length and insertions or deletions at six rearrangement sites could be assigned. Within each subset, clonotype counts were normalized to sorted cell number, after which true diversity and Gini coefficients were computed with the tcR R package. The overlap coefficient, calculated on TCRB nucleotide sequences, was used to quantify repertoire sharing. As a proxy for the pre-selection repertoire, out-of-frame TCRB sequences from naive cells were analyzed. Drawn from immuneACCESS, this table holds only the in-frame rearrangements with V and J called that TCRdb kept. Clones are partly lost; checked studies trace under half to an unresolved V gene and leave the rest unexplained. D and trimming were read from the DNA, whereas the V and J calls and clone size are those reported in that table. The sample table records hundreds of thousands of clones; about 30% of these occur just once. The ten largest make up 0.05% to 0.065% of the sample.

The sequenced sample was naive CD4+ T cells from blood. The cell subset or site label, as the study defines it: true naive CD4+ T cells. The V and J genes are TRBV7-2 and TRBJ2-5; the D gene assignment is ambiguous. The TCR originated in a man aged 18 to 35 in good health. In nucleotides, the sequence is TGTGCCAGCAGCGGAGCCTCCCTCGTGGAGACCCAGTACTTC. This codes for CASSGASLVETQYF.